This TCR beta chain was recovered during a study of PD-L1 blockade in urothelial cancer. In the study overall: Once treatment had started, blood was analyzed at 3 weeks (second dose) and again at 6 weeks. T cells numbered a median of approximately 140,000 in the blood samples.

V lost 0 bases to trimming and J lost 5 bases, with 16 bases between them. The CDR3 runs to 16 residues. The V gene's germline CDR1 is SGHTA and CDR2 FQGTGA. Findings of the study overall: Stronger expansion of tumor-associated clones in blood at 3 weeks distinguished durable-benefit patients.

For this clone: No antigen is known for it.

Produced via immunoSEQ multiplex PCR; TCRdb's table is partial and in-frame only. The sample contains some 52,000 clones, around 82% of which appear only once. The rearrangement uses TRBV7-3 and TRBJ2-5; D is uncertain. Sequencing was performed on PBMCs, taken around atezolizumab (anti-PD-L1) treatment. This clonotype was sampled from a man in his forties with urothelial cancer. Here the CDR3 DNA reads TGTGCCAGCAGCTTAACGTTTAGGCCCCCGGAGGAGACCCAGTACTTC. This gives the protein CASSLTFRPPEETQYF.